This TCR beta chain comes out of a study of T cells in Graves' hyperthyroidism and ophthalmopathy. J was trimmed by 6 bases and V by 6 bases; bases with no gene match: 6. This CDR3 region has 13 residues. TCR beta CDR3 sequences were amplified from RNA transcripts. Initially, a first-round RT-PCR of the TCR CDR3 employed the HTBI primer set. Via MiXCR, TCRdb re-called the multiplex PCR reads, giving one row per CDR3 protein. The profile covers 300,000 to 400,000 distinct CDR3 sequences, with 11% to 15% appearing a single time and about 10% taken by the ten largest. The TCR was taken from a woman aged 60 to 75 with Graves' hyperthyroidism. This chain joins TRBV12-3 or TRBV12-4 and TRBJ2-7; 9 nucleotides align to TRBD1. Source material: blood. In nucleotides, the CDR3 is TGTGCCAGCAGGGTAGGACAGGGGCGCGAGCAGTACTTC. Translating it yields CASRVGQGREQYF.